This T cell receptor (beta chain) came from a study of early T cells in non-severe SARS-CoV-2 infection. Study observations and caveats: The VDJdb matching leaned toward anti-spike CD8 responses and overlooked private and CD4 specificities.

cDNA molecules, individually, were tagged with unique molecular identifiers. TCRdb passed the 5' RACE reads through MiXCR, listing each CDR3 protein once. The table lists 30,000 to 40,000 distinct CDR3 sequences, roughly 5.7% of them singletons. At least ten counts were recorded for this clonotype. Its antigen is currently unknown. Sequencing was performed on whole blood. This clonotype originated in an adult who was a healthcare worker with PCR-confirmed SARS-CoV-2 infection or an uninfected control (not recorded which).

The CDR3 nucleotides read TGTGCCAGTAGTCGAAAGGGTGTGGGGGATACTGAAGCTTTCTTT. Protein: CASSRKGVGDTEAFF. This chain uses TRBV19 with TRBJ1-1; D might be TRBD1 (5 bases). CDR3 size: 15 residues. The V and J ends lost 5 bases and 5 bases respectively, with 18 bases between them. CDR1 and CDR2 from the germline V gene are LNHDA and SQIVND (reference sequence).